This T cell receptor beta chain was identified in a study of persistence of HIV-infected CD4 T cells. Study in general: CD4+ T cells responding to CMV or HIV-1 Gag were isolated.

About this clone: The antigen remains unidentified.

CDR1 and CDR2 (germline): LGHDT, YNNKEL (reference sequence). This CDR3 is built from 14 residues. Trimming took off 5 bases at V and 7 bases at J, with 14 bases between the two ends. General study points: Antigen-responding cells were enriched for degenerate expanded CDR3beta sequences.

The libraries were made with immunoSEQ version 4 in survey mode. Libraries were prepared by immunoSEQ multiplex PCR; TCRdb keeps only in-frame clonotypes and omits some of them. Of some 28,000 clones listed, more than 75% are singletons. The stimulus was lysate of CMV-infected fibroblasts, approximately 9.7 ug/mL. CD40L-negative CD69-negative CD45RO-high memory CD4+ T cells were sorted as populations depleted of antigen-responding cells. Stimulated PBMCs had first been depleted of CD8+ T cells. The TCR was taken from an adult man with HIV who was CMV-seropositive. The sequencing used CD4+ T cells sorted from PBMCs after 18-hour stimulation, collected from a patient who received antiretroviral therapy. This sequence joins TRBV3-1 (or the pseudogene TRBV3-2) and TRBJ2-2, with a tentative D call TRBD1 (5 bases). The DNA of the CDR3 is TGTGCCAGCAGCTACTCCAGGGTCGGCGGGGAGCTGTTTTTT. It translates to CASSYSRVGGELFF.